This T cell receptor (beta chain) was identified during a study of T cell repertoires in cytomegalovirus infection. Whole-study context: In public TCR beta signatures, there were indications of both CMV infection and matching HLA type.

Overall study results and limits: Identification of carriers of CMV plus the relevant HLA was performed using cumulative public TCR beta family frequency.

TCRdb re-analysed the reads in MiXCR, keeping a single row per CDR3 protein. The sample has 200,000 to 300,000 distinct CDR3 sequences; 8% to 9.5% are singletons. Turning to this clonotype: The antigen remains unidentified.

The CDR3 consists of 19 residues. Germline assignment: CDR1 SEHNR and CDR2 FQNEAQ (reference sequence). V lost 5 bases and J 4 bases, leaving 27 bases between the germline ends. The chain employs TRBV7-9 and TRBJ1-5, with D possibly matching TRBD1 (5 bases). The clonotype was recovered from a human donor in good health (CMV status not recorded). Some clones in this sample may be carry-over from other donors' samples. The sequenced sample consisted of PBMCs. The CDR3 DNA reads as TGTGCCAGCAGCACTGGGCTAGGGGCCTCACACCGGGGAAATCAGCCCCAGCATTTT. Encoded protein: CASSTGLGASHRGNQPQHF.